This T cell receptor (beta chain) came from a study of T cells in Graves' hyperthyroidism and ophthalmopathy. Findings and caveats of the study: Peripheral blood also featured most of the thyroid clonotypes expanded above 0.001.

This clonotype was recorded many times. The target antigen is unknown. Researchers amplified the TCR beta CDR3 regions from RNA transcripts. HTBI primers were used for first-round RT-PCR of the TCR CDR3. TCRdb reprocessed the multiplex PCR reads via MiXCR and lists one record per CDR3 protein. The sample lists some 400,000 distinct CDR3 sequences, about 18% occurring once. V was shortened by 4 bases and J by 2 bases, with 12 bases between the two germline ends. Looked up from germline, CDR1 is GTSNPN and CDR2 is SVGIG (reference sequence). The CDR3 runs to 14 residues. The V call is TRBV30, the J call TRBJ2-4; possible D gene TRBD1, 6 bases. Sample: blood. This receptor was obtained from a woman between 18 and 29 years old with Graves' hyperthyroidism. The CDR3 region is CAWKNRDPKNIQYF. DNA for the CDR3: TGTGCCTGGAAAAACAGGGATCCCAAAAACATTCAGTACTTC.